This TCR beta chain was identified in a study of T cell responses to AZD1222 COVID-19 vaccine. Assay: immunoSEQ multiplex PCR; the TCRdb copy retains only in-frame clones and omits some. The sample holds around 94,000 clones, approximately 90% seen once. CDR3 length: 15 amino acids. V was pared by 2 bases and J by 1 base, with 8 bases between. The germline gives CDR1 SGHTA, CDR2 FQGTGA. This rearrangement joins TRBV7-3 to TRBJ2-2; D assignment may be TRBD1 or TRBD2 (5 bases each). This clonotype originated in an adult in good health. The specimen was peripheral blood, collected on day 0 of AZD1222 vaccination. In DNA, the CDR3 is TGTGCCAGCAGCTTAGCAGGGAGGAACACCGGGGAGCTGTTTTTT. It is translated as CASSLAGRNTGELFF.